The 25 T cell receptor beta chains given below trace back to one sample, sequenced in a study of blood T cell repertoires in COVID-19. Sequencing was performed with immunoSEQ multiplex PCR; in TCRdb, only in-frame clones are kept and a portion is missing. The repertoire consists of roughly 97,000 clones, with around 87% occurring once and the leading ten covering around 16%. Sequencing was carried out using peripheral blood. All receptors derive from a man aged 50 to 60 with acute or convalescent COVID-19.

This sequence joins TRBV2 and TRBJ2-7, with 7 bases identical to TRBD2. This CDR3 is 15 amino acids long. CDR1 SNHLY and CDR2 FYNNEI come from the germline V gene. Unmatched junction bases numbered 9, after V lost 3 bases and J lost 4 bases. CDR3 bases: TGTGCCAGCAGTGAGGCTAGCGGAGGATGGTACGAGCAGTACTTC. Amino acids: CASSEASGGWYEQYF.

The rearrangement uses TRBV5-1 and TRBJ2-7, with D possibly TRBD2 on 5 matching bases. The CDR3 spans 13 residues. Between the trimmed V and J ends, which lost 5 bases and 5 bases, there was a span of 14 bases. CDR1 SGHRS and CDR2 YFSETQ come from the germline V gene. In DNA, the CDR3 is TGCGCCAGCAGACGGGGAGAAGGGAACGAGCAGTACTTC. Translating it yields CASRRGEGNEQYF.

This clone was seen a single time. V and J are TRBV11-2 and TRBJ2-7, with D perhaps matching TRBD1 (6 bases). Germline V gene sequence: CDR1 SGHAT, CDR2 FQNNGV. This CDR3 has 14 amino acids. V was trimmed by 5 bases and J by 2 bases, leaving 13 bases between them. CDR3 DNA: TGTGCCAGCAGCCTTACCGGGACAACCTACGAGCAGTACTTC. Translated, it gives CASSLTGTTYEQYF.

The chain is built from TRBV5-1 and TRBJ2-7; 11 positions match TRBD1. CDR3 length: 14 residues. Germline values: CDR1 SGHRS, CDR2 YFSETQ. V lost 7 bases to trimming and J lost 6 bases; unmatched junction nucleotides: 9. CDR3 nucleotide sequence: TGCGCCAGCGCAAATGGACAGGGGGCTCTCGAGCAGTACTTC. Translating it yields CASANGQGALEQYF.

The V gene is TRBV29-1, the J gene TRBJ2-3; D may be TRBD2 (5 bases). CDR3 length: 16 residues. The germline CDR1 and CDR2 sequences are SQVTM and ANQGSEA. Between the trimmed V and J ends, which lost 0 bases and 0 bases, there was a span of 13 bases. CDR3 DNA: TGCAGCGTTGAAGATGGTGGCCGCGGGAGCACAGATACGCAGTATTTT. Translation: CSVEDGGRGSTDTQYF.

The chain carries TRBV27 and TRBJ2-2, with 9 positions matching TRBD1. J lost 6 bases, V lost 6 bases, and 8 bases had no gene match. The CDR3 is 15 residues long. Germline V gene data show CDR1 as MNHEY and CDR2 as SMNVEV (reference sequence). As DNA, the CDR3 is TGTGCCAGCAGGCCTCGGGACAGGGTCCCCGGGGAGCTGTTTTTT. This translates into CASRPRDRVPGELFF.

A single count supports this clone. The genes are TRBV30 and TRBJ2-7, with a weak D call TRBD1 (6 bases). Germline-derived CDR1 and CDR2 are GTSNPN and SVGIG (reference sequence). The V gene lost 7 bases and the J gene lost 5 bases, with 15 bases spanning the gap. This CDR3 contains 12 residues. The chain's CDR3 is CAYLQGVNEQYF. CDR3 in DNA: TGTGCCTACCTACAGGGAGTTAACGAGCAGTACTTC.

This sequence joins TRBV3-1 (or the pseudogene TRBV3-2) and TRBJ2-1; the match to TRBD2 covers 11 bases. CDR1 and CDR2 (germline): LGHDT, YNNKEL (reference sequence). V trimming: 5 bases; J trimming: 4 bases; junction bases outside the gene matches: 7. CDR3 length: 16 residues. The CDR3 sequence is CASSRTASGGYNEQFF. CDR3 coding DNA: TGTGCCAGCAGCAGAACCGCTAGCGGGGGGTACAATGAGCAGTTCTTC.

This clone was detected only once. The chain couples TRBV3-1 (or the pseudogene TRBV3-2) to TRBJ1-3; D is ambiguous. The V gene lost 1 base and the J gene lost 6 bases, with 10 bases spanning the gap. The V gene's germline CDR1 is LGHDT and CDR2 YNNKEL (reference sequence). This CDR3 has 14 residues. The DNA for the CDR3 is TGTGCCAGCAGCCAAGTTAGCAATCCAAACACCATATATTTT. The encoded protein is CASSQVSNPNTIYF.

This chain uses TRBV28 with TRBJ2-3; D possibly corresponds to TRBD1 (6 bases). The CDR3 has 11 residues. Between the trimmed V and J ends, which lost 6 bases and 10 bases, there was a span of 11 bases. The germline CDR1 and CDR2 sequences are MDHEN and SYDVKM. CDR3 residues: CASRRTEAQYF. The CDR3 DNA reads TGTGCCAGCAGACGGACAGAGGCGCAGTATTTT.

The V and J genes are TRBV2 and TRBJ2-5, with D tentatively TRBD1 (6 bases). The germline gives CDR1 SNHLY, CDR2 FYNNEI. The CDR3 consists of 14 residues. Trimming left V 5 bases short and J 4 bases short, with 14 bases between. The CDR3 region has the DNA TGTGCCAGCAGTATCAGGGGCTCGGCAGAGACCCAGTACTTC. Encoded protein: CASSIRGSAETQYF.

The CDR3 DNA follows: TGTGCCAGCAGTCCCCGGAGAGGATCCTACGAGCAGTACTTC. As protein: CASSPRRGSYEQYF. The rearrangement joins TRBV27 to TRBJ2-7, with D unresolved. Between the trimmed V and J ends, which lost 5 bases and 1 base, there was a span of 12 bases. Germline lookup yields CDR1 MNHEY and CDR2 SMNVEV (reference sequence). This CDR3 is built from 14 residues.

The chain uses TRBV30 and TRBJ2-1; 8 bases match TRBD1. CDR1 and CDR2 (germline): GTSNPN, SVGIG (reference sequence). V lost 0 bases, J lost 0 bases, and 13 bases stayed unmatched. The CDR3 is 19 residues long. CDR3 nucleotide sequence: TGTGCCTGGAGTGTATCCCCCCGACAGGGGTCCTTCTCCTACAATGAGCAGTTCTTC. Its protein is CAWSVSPRQGSFSYNEQFF.

The chain recombines TRBV19 with TRBJ1-2; D ambiguous. This CDR3 comprises 15 residues. V dropped 4 bases and J dropped 0 bases, with 12 bases sitting between them. Germline assignment: CDR1 LNHDA and CDR2 SQIVND (reference sequence). The CDR3 nucleotides read TGTGCCAGTAGTAGGGCAGCCTCTACTAACTATGGCTACACCTTC. Its translation is CASSRAASTNYGYTF.

The chain links TRBV24-1 to TRBJ1-2; TRBD1 matches at 10 bases. V was pared by 4 bases and J by 6 bases, with 4 bases of the junction left unmatched. This CDR3 has 14 residues. Germline V lookup: CDR1 KGHDR, CDR2 SFDVKD. The CDR3 nucleotides are TGTGCCACCAGTGACCCTGGGACAGGGGATGGCTACACCTTC. Its translation is CATSDPGTGDGYTF.

The chain has TRBV5-1 and TRBJ2-7; 9 bases line up with TRBD1. CDR3 size: 14 residues. V shed 4 bases, J shed 3 bases, and the junction held 5 bases outside the gene matches. CDR1 and CDR2 (germline): SGHRS, YFSETQ. The CDR3 reads CASSPGTGFYEQYF. CDR3 DNA sequence: TGCGCCAGCAGCCCCGGGACAGGGTTCTACGAGCAGTACTTC.

This chain connects TRBV10-2 to TRBJ2-7, with 7 nucleotides matching TRBD1. V was clipped by 6 bases and J by 3 bases; unmatched bases: 2. The CDR3 contains 12 residues. Germline CDR1 and CDR2: WSHSY and SAAADI. CDR3 amino acids: CASSGTDYEQYF. The CDR3 DNA reads as TGCGCCAGCAGCGGGACAGACTACGAGCAGTACTTC.

The chain has TRBV5-1 and TRBJ2-3; 9 nucleotides line up with TRBD2. The V and J ends lost 2 bases and 1 base, in that order; junction bases with no gene match: 5. The germline V gene has CDR1 SGHRS and CDR2 YFSETQ. The CDR3 loop spans 16 amino acids. The CDR3 nucleotides are TGCGCCAGCAGCTTTGGGGGACTAGCCGGCACAGATACGCAGTATTTT. Translation: CASSFGGLAGTDTQYF.

This clone was found a few times. The chain is built from TRBV21-1 and TRBJ2-7; the table's TRBD1 call for D was not verified on the DNA. TRBV21-1 constitutes a pseudogene. CDR3 size: 17 residues. The CDR3: CASSKVSTGGCLYEQYF. As DNA, the CDR3 is TGTGCCAGCAGCAAAGTATCTACAGGGGGATGCCTCTACGAGCAGTACTTC.

The gene calls are TRBV18 and TRBJ1-5, with TRBD1 as a possible D gene (6 bases). This CDR3 is 18 amino acids long. Germline CDR1 reads KGHSH; CDR2 reads LQKENI. Between the trimmed V and J ends, which lost 5 bases and 0 bases, there was a span of 20 bases. The CDR3 region has the DNA TGTGCCAGCTCATCCCGACCTACACAGGGTAGTAGCAATCAGCCCCAGCATTTT. The encoded protein is CASSSRPTQGSSNQPQHF.

The chain links TRBV5-1 to TRBJ1-6; 7 nucleotides match TRBD1. The CDR3 length is 16 residues. V lost 4 bases and J lost 8; bases outside the gene matches: 12. Germline assignment: CDR1 SGHRS and CDR2 YFSETQ. CDR3 in DNA: TGCGCCAGCAGCCGGAACCTGGGACAGAGGGATTCACCCCTCCACTTT. Translating gives CASSRNLGQRDSPLHF.

This rearrangement joins TRBV6-4 to TRBJ2-7; 14 bases are shared with TRBD2. The CDR3 extends over 20 amino acids. Germline V CDR1 and CDR2: MRHNA, SNTAGT. The J segment lost 2 bases and the V segment lost 0 bases, leaving 12 bases of the junction unmatched. The CDR3 spells CASSDSKSGTSGRGAYEQYF. CDR3 nucleotide sequence: TGTGCCAGCAGTGACTCGAAATCCGGGACTAGCGGGAGAGGGGCCTACGAGCAGTACTTC.

This chain connects TRBV6-2 or TRBV6-3 to TRBJ1-1; D call uncertain. V dropped 4 bases and J dropped 1 base, with 7 bases sitting between them. The CDR3 is 13 residues long. Germline V gene lookup returns CDR1 MNHEY and CDR2 SVGEGT. CDR3 coding DNA: TGTGCCAGCAGTTCTGTCAGGAACACTGAAGCTTTCTTT. Translated, it gives CASSSVRNTEAFF.

V and J are TRBV29-1 and TRBJ1-3; the D is unclear. Trimming cost V 4 bases and J 0 bases, with 7 bases left between them. Per the germline V gene, CDR1 is SQVTM and CDR2 is ANQGSEA. There are 13 residues in the CDR3. CDR3 coding DNA: TGCAGCGTTGCAGCGAACTCTGGAAACACCATATATTTT. As protein: CSVAANSGNTIYF.

The chain recombines TRBV7-9 with TRBJ2-7; a weak D match, TRBD1 (6 bases). This CDR3 region has 16 residues. Trimming took 2 bases from V and 6 from J, leaving 20 bases between them. The germline CDR1 and CDR2 sequences are SEHNR and FQNEAQ (reference sequence). In DNA form, the CDR3 reads TGTGCCAGCAGCTTAAGGAGTGGCAGGGGTCATGGCGAGCAGTACTTC. Amino acid sequence: CASSLRSGRGHGEQYF.